Below, 5 T cell receptor beta chains from the same sample are listed, as sequenced in a study of cytomegalovirus exposure and HLA in healthy donors. PCR involved 60 Vbeta and 13 Jbeta primers. Libraries were prepared by immunoSEQ multiplex PCR; TCRdb keeps only in-frame clonotypes and omits some of them. The table records about 190,000 clones, around 75% of them present only once. Sequencing input: PBMCs. The receptor set was obtained from a man aged 40-49 years in good health and CMV-seropositive.

In its sample, this clone was seen a few times. The chain carries TRBV6-6 and TRBJ2-3; 10 bases line up with TRBD2. Germline V gene lookup returns CDR1 MNHNY and CDR2 SVGAGI (reference sequence). V gave up 5 bases and J gave up 6 bases; unmatched junction bases: 5. This CDR3 is built from 14 residues. For the CDR3, the DNA is TGTGCCAGCAGTAGCGGGGGGGCCAGGGATACGCAGTATTTT. Translating it yields CASSSGGARDTQYF.

The genes are TRBV7-2 and TRBJ2-7, with D perhaps TRBD2 (5 bases). CDR3 length equals 12 residues. Germline loops: CDR1 SGHTA, CDR2 FQGNSA. V was pared by 3 bases and J by 5 bases, with 8 bases between. The CDR3 here is CASSFGLNEQYF. The CDR3 DNA follows: TGTGCCAGCAGCTTCGGACTGAACGAGCAGTACTTC.

The chain combines TRBV6-4 with TRBJ2-1; a possible D gene is TRBD2 (6 bases). Germline V gene sequence: CDR1 MRHNA, CDR2 SNTAGT. V dropped 0 bases and J dropped 10 bases, with 13 bases sitting between them. This CDR3 is 14 amino acids long. The CDR3 DNA sequence: TGTGCCAGCAGTGACTCGGGGCGGGGCGGAGAGCAGTTCTTC. This gives the protein CASSDSGRGGEQFF.

The chain employs TRBV4-3 and TRBJ1-4; D possibly corresponds to TRBD1 (5 bases). V shed 1 base and J shed 2 bases, with 11 bases lying between them. Per germline, CDR1 LGHNA and CDR2 YSLEER. The CDR3 length is 16 residues. DNA for the CDR3: TGCGCCAGCAGCCAAGGGAGGGGCAGCACTAATGAAAAACTGTTTTTT. It translates to CASSQGRGSTNEKLFF.

The rearrangement uses TRBV6-1 and TRBJ2-7; TRBD2 might be the D (6 bases). In germline, CDR1 is MNHNS, CDR2 SASEGT. Between the trimmed V and J ends, which lost 4 bases and 3 bases, there was a span of 16 bases. This CDR3 region has 15 residues. The CDR3 spells CASSVLRGTDYEQYF. Here the CDR3 DNA reads TGTGCCAGCAGTGTTCTACGGGGGACGGACTACGAGCAGTACTTC.